The 29 T cell receptor beta chains below come from one sample, sequenced in a study of blood T cell repertoires in COVID-19. This table comes from immunoSEQ multiplex PCR, and its TCRdb copy is limited to in-frame clones, with some not included. This sample yields 200,000 or so clones, of which approximately 84% are seen a single time; roughly 6.9% belongs to the top ten. Source material: PBMCs or T cells enriched from blood (not recorded which). The origin of the receptors is a man in his forties who had recovered from COVID-19.

This clone came up many times. This chain uses TRBV6-4 with TRBJ2-3; 8 positions agree with TRBD2. Trimming at V came to 4 bases and at J to 1 base, leaving 1 base not matched to a gene. The CDR3 is made up of 14 amino acids. Germline V gene lookup returns CDR1 MRHNA and CDR2 SNTAGT. DNA for the CDR3: TGTGCCAGCAGTGGTAGCGGGGGCACAGATACGCAGTATTTT. Translating gives CASSGSGGTDTQYF.

The chain has TRBV27 and TRBJ2-7; 10 nucleotides align to TRBD1. The CDR3 is made up of 14 amino acids. V was clipped by 6 bases and J by 5 bases; unmatched bases: 7. In germline, CDR1 is MNHEY, CDR2 SMNVEV (reference sequence). CDR3 nucleotide sequence: TGTGCCAGCAGCTCGGGACAGGGGAAAAACGAGCAGTACTTC. Its protein product is CASSSGQGKNEQYF.

The chain is built from TRBV24-1 and TRBJ1-4; no clear D. In germline, CDR1 is KGHDR, CDR2 SFDVKD. The CDR3 loop spans 15 amino acids. V gave up 3 bases and J gave up 8 bases, with 15 bases separating them. The CDR3 is CATSDRWGVPEKLFF. The CDR3 nucleotides are TGTGCCACCAGTGATCGCTGGGGAGTTCCAGAAAAACTGTTTTTT.

This clone is a singleton in its sample. V is TRBV7-3 and J is TRBJ2-7, with D perhaps matching TRBD2 (6 bases). The V and J ends lost 5 bases and 4 bases respectively, with 18 bases between them. Germline CDR1 and CDR2: SGHTA and FQGTGA. This CDR3 contains 15 residues. CDR3 DNA: TGTGCCAGCAGCCCCGGGTGGGGGGAACAATACGAGCAGTACTTC. This gives the protein CASSPGWGEQYEQYF.

This rearrangement joins TRBV19 to TRBJ1-3; TRBD1 agrees at 7 bases. The germline V gene encodes CDR1 LNHDA and CDR2 SQIVND (reference sequence). V trimming: 7 bases; J trimming: 0 bases; junction bases outside the gene matches: 9. The CDR3 consists of 16 residues. CDR3: CASIPTGTVSGNTIYF. The CDR3, as DNA: TGTGCCAGTATTCCGACAGGGACCGTCTCTGGAAACACCATATATTTT.

This clone was observed a single time. The gene calls are TRBV2 and TRBJ1-2, with D unclear. Germline V CDR1 and CDR2: SNHLY, FYNNEI. V shed 2 bases and J shed 8 bases, with 15 bases lying between them. This CDR3 region has 14 residues. CDR3 coding DNA: TGTGCCAGCAGTGAATCTGGACGGGGAGGCGGCTACACCTTC. It codes for CASSESGRGGGYTF.

The chain joins TRBV20-1 to TRBJ2-5; maybe TRBD2 (6 bases). In germline, CDR1 is DFQATT, CDR2 SNEGSKA (reference sequence). V was pared by 3 bases and J by 1 base, with 9 bases between. The CDR3 is made up of 13 amino acids. The CDR3 region is CSASRSGQETQYF. The CDR3 DNA is TGCAGTGCTAGTCGTAGCGGCCAAGAGACCCAGTACTTC.

V gene TRBV13 combines with J gene TRBJ2-5; D gene uncertain. The CDR3 is made up of 14 amino acids. The germline gives CDR1 PRHDT, CDR2 FYEKMQ (reference sequence). The V gene lost 4 bases and the J gene lost 2 bases, with 11 bases spanning the gap. The CDR3 loop is CASSWAWIQETQYF. In nucleotides, the CDR3 is TGTGCCAGCAGCTGGGCGTGGATTCAAGAGACCCAGTACTTC.

This chain uses TRBV4-1 with TRBJ1-4; perhaps TRBD1 as D (5 bases). The CDR3 is 14 amino acids. Trimming shortened V by 1 base and J by 4 bases, and 7 bases separated the two germline ends. Germline CDR1 is MGHRA and CDR2 is YSYEKL. CDR3 in amino acids: CASSQGTNNEKLFF. Here the CDR3 DNA reads TGCGCCAGCAGCCAAGGGACAAATAATGAAAAACTGTTTTTT.

The gene calls are TRBV4-3 and TRBJ1-3; D may be TRBD1 (5 bases). Between the trimmed V and J ends, which lost 0 bases and 0 bases, there was a span of 9 bases. The CDR3 spans 16 residues. Germline V gene data show CDR1 as LGHNA and CDR2 as YSLEER. CDR3 amino acids: CASSQDTGPSGNTIYF. For the CDR3, the DNA is TGCGCCAGCAGCCAAGACACAGGCCCCTCTGGAAACACCATATATTTT.

The J gene is TRBJ2-1, the V gene TRBV5-4; 9 bases agree with TRBD2. V lost 1 base to trimming and J lost 3 bases; unmatched junction nucleotides: 5. The CDR3 is 16 residues long. Germline assignment: CDR1 SGHNT and CDR2 YYREEE (reference sequence). The CDR3 here is CASSLLLAGYYNEQFF. The CDR3 DNA reads TGTGCCAGCAGCTTGCTCCTAGCGGGGTACTACAATGAGCAGTTCTTC. The entire variable domain, with the rest obtained from reference TRBV5-4 and TRBJ2-1, is as follows: ETGVTQSPTHLIKTRGQQVTLRCSSQSGHNTVSWYQQALGQGPQFIFQYYREEENGRGNFPPRFSGLQFPNYSSELNVNALELDDSALYLCASSLLLAGYYNEQFFGPGTRLTVL.

The chain recombines TRBV7-9 with TRBJ2-7, with D unclear. The CDR3 covers 12 residues. Between the trimmed V and J ends, which lost 1 base and 3 bases, there was a span of 4 bases. Germline CDR1 SEHNR, CDR2 FQNEAQ (reference sequence). The CDR3 reads CASSLDIYEQYF. The CDR3 DNA is TGTGCCAGCAGCTTAGACATCTACGAGCAGTACTTC.

The gene calls are TRBV5-1 and TRBJ1-1; perhaps TRBD1 as D (5 bases). Trimming left V 3 bases short and J 0 bases short, with 12 bases between. From germline, CDR1 is SGHRS and CDR2 YFSETQ. The length of the CDR3 is 15 residues. The CDR3 sequence: CASSSTDIMNTEAFF. In DNA form, the CDR3 reads TGCGCCAGCAGCTCGACAGACATTATGAACACTGAAGCTTTCTTT. Full variable domain (missing parts from reference TRBV5-1 and TRBJ1-1): KAGVTQTPRYLIKTRGQQVTLSCSPISGHRSVSWYQQTPGQGLQFLFEYFSETQRNKGNFPGRFSGRQFSNSRSEMNVSTLELGDSALYLCASSSTDIMNTEAFFGQGTRLTVV.

This chain connects TRBV5-1 to TRBJ1-2, with 8 bases fitting TRBD1. The germline CDR1 and CDR2 sequences are SGHRS and YFSETQ. The CDR3 consists of 13 residues. The trim removed 1 base at V and 6 bases at J, leaving 2 bases unmatched. In DNA form, the CDR3 reads TGCGCCAGCAGCTTGTCCAGGGGGCATGGCTACACCTTC. Protein: CASSLSRGHGYTF.

DNA for the CDR3: TGTGCCAGCAGCAGTAGACTAGCGGGGGGGCGGATCACCGGGGAGCTGTTTTTT. Amino acids: CASSSRLAGGRITGELFF. The rearrangement uses TRBV7-8 and TRBJ2-2; 14 positions agree with TRBD2. The CDR3 has 18 amino acids. In germline, CDR1 is SGHVS, CDR2 FQNEAQ. Germline trimming cut 5 bases from V and 4 bases from J; bases unmatched to any gene: 9.

The chain combines TRBV2 with TRBJ2-3; D call uncertain. Germline loops: CDR1 SNHLY, CDR2 FYNNEI. This CDR3 comprises 14 residues. With 1 base removed from V and 2 bases from J, the gap between germline ends came to 7 bases. CDR3 DNA: TGTGCCAGCAGTGAAGGTTATCTCACAGATACGCAGTATTTT. Protein sequence: CASSEGYLTDTQYF.

The chain combines TRBV29-1 with TRBJ1-1; TRBD1 might be the D (5 bases). There are 13 residues in the CDR3. Trimming pared 6 bases from V and 1 base from J, leaving 12 bases between. Germline lookup yields CDR1 SQVTM and CDR2 ANQGSEA. The CDR3 sequence is CSVEETANTEAFF. The CDR3 coding sequence is TGCAGCGTCGAGGAGACAGCGAACACTGAAGCTTTCTTT.

This clone turned up a few times. The chain uses TRBV30 and TRBJ2-7; a possible D gene is TRBD1 (7 bases). V was pared by 5 bases and J by 3 bases, with 14 bases between. The CDR3 has 13 residues. In germline, CDR1 is GTSNPN, CDR2 SVGIG (reference sequence). CDR3 protein: CAWRGGTVYEQYF. CDR3 in DNA: TGTGCCTGGCGAGGCGGGACAGTCTACGAGCAGTACTTC.

The rearrangement links TRBV3-1 (or the pseudogene TRBV3-2) to TRBJ1-2, with D tentatively TRBD1 (6 bases). The germline gives CDR1 LGHDT, CDR2 YNNKEL (reference sequence). V was cut by 4 bases and J by 3 bases, with 12 bases left in between. The CDR3 loop spans 14 amino acids. CDR3 sequence reads: CASSRAGVDYGYTF. In nucleotides, the CDR3 is TGTGCCAGCAGCCGGGCAGGGGTTGACTATGGCTACACCTTC.

This chain uses TRBV5-1 with TRBJ1-4; 9 bases agree with TRBD1. Germline V gene sequence: CDR1 SGHRS, CDR2 YFSETQ. The CDR3 contains 16 residues. Germline trimming cut 0 bases from V and 4 bases from J; bases unmatched to any gene: 4. The CDR3 spells CASSLVTGGFNEKLFF. CDR3 DNA sequence: TGCGCCAGCAGCTTGGTAACAGGGGGCTTTAATGAAAAACTGTTTTTT.

The chain employs TRBV19 and TRBJ2-2; D is uncertain. Germline loops: CDR1 LNHDA, CDR2 SQIVND (reference sequence). The CDR3 consists of 11 residues. Trimming stripped 6 bases from V and 7 bases from J, with 6 bases between. As DNA, the CDR3 is TGTGCCAGTAGCACGGTCGGGGAGCTGTTTTTT. Protein: CASSTVGELFF.

The J gene is TRBJ2-7, the V gene TRBV2; no clear D gene. The CDR3 loop spans 12 amino acids. The V and J ends lost 5 bases and 1 base respectively, with 6 bases between them. Germline loops: CDR1 SNHLY, CDR2 FYNNEI. The CDR3 spells CASSPKSYEQYF. In DNA, the CDR3 is TGTGCCAGCAGTCCTAAATCCTACGAGCAGTACTTC. Full variable domain (outside the CDR3, taken from reference TRBV2 and TRBJ2-7): EPEVTQTPSHQVTQMGQEVILRCVPISNHLYFYWYRQILGQKVEFLVSFYNNEISEKSEIFDDQFSVERPDGSNFTLKIRSTKLEDSAMYFCASSPKSYEQYFGPGTRLTVT.

J is TRBJ1-1 and V is TRBV5-6, with D unresolved. This CDR3 is 14 amino acids long. Germline V gene sequence: CDR1 SGHDT, CDR2 YYEEEE. Trimming shortened V by 3 bases and J by 8 bases, and 17 bases separated the two germline ends. CDR3 sequence (DNA): TGTGCCAGCAGCTACATGAGCGAGGCGGCCGAAGCTTTCTTT. Its translation is CASSYMSEAAEAFF.

The gene calls are TRBV18 and TRBJ1-2, with TRBD1 identical over 8 bases. Germline trimming cut 3 bases from V and 6 bases from J; bases unmatched to any gene: 3. Germline CDR1 KGHSH, CDR2 LQKENI. The CDR3 is made up of 13 amino acids. The CDR3 is CASSPDRADGYTF. Written as DNA, the CDR3 is TGTGCCAGCTCACCGGACAGGGCAGATGGCTACACCTTC.

Only one count was recorded for this clone. The chain links TRBV11-2 to TRBJ1-3; D is unresolved. The CDR3 totals 16 residues. V shed 5 bases and J shed 0 bases, with 14 bases lying between them. Germline values: CDR1 SGHAT, CDR2 FQNNGV. This CDR3 reads CASSPVRGSSGNTIYF. CDR3 DNA: TGTGCCAGCAGCCCCGTCCGCGGGAGCTCTGGAAACACCATATATTTT.

The chain uses TRBV30 and TRBJ2-5; D may be TRBD1 (8 bases). Germline V gene lookup returns CDR1 GTSNPN and CDR2 SVGIG (reference sequence). This CDR3 is built from 14 residues. The germline V and J ends were trimmed by 0 bases and 4 bases, with 12 bases remaining between them. CDR3 sequence (DNA): TGTGCCTGGAGTGTACAGGGGGGGGGAGAGACCCAGTACTTC. This encodes CAWSVQGGGETQYF.

This rearrangement joins TRBV4-2 to TRBJ1-1, with TRBD1 matching over 7 bases. J gave up 2 bases and V 5 bases, and 8 bases lay outside the gene matches. Looked up from germline, CDR1 is LGHNA and CDR2 is YNFKEQ. The length of the CDR3 is 15 residues. The CDR3 region has the DNA TGTGCCAGCAGCTTACCGGGACAGAGTAACACTGAAGCTTTCTTT. This encodes CASSLPGQSNTEAFF.

This chain joins TRBV7-2 and TRBJ1-2; 7 nucleotides align to TRBD1. Trimming at V came to 5 bases and at J to 6 bases, leaving 9 bases not matched to a gene. CDR1 is SGHTA, CDR2 FQGNSA, per germline. This CDR3 is built from 14 residues. For the CDR3, the DNA is TGTGCCAGCAGCCCATGGACAGGAGGCGATGGCTACACCTTC. Protein sequence: CASSPWTGGDGYTF. The full variable domain, completed using reference TRBV7-2 and TRBJ1-2, is GAGVSQSPSNKVTEKGKDVELRCDPISGHTALYWYRQSLGQGLEFLIYFQGNSAPDKSGLPSDRFSAERTGGSVSTLTIQRTQQEDSAVYLCASSPWTGGDGYTFGSGTRLTVV.

The chain is built from TRBV29-1 and TRBJ1-1; tentatively, D is TRBD1 (6 bases). Germline V gene sequence: CDR1 SQVTM, CDR2 ANQGSEA. V lost 6 bases and J 1 base, leaving 9 bases between the germline ends. The CDR3 extends over 12 amino acids. CDR3: CSVTTGNTEAFF. For the CDR3, the DNA is TGCAGCGTGACGACAGGGAACACTGAAGCTTTCTTT.